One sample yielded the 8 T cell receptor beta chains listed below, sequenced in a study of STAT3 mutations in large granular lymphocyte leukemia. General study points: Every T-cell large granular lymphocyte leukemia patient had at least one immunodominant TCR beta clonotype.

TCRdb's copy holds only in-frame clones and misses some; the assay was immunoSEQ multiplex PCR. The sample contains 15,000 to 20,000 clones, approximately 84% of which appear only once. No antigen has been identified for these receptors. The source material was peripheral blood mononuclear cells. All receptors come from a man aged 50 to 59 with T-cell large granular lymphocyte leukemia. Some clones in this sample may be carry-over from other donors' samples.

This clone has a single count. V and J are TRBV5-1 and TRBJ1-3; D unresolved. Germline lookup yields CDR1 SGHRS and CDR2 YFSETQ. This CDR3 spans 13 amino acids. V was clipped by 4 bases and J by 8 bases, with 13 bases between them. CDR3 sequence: CASSPLRGHTIYF. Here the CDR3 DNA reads TGCGCCAGCAGCCCCCTCCGGGGTCACACCATATATTTT.

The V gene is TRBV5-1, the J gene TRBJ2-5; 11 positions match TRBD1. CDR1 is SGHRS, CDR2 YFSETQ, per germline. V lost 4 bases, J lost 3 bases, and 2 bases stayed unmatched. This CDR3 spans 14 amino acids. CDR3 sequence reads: CASSMGQGEETQYF. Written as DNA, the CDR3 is TGCGCCAGCAGCATGGGACAGGGGGAAGAGACCCAGTACTTC. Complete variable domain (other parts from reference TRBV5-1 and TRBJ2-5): KAGVTQTPRYLIKTRGQQVTLSCSPISGHRSVSWYQQTPGQGLQFLFEYFSETQRNKGNFPGRFSGRQFSNSRSEMNVSTLELGDSALYLCASSMGQGEETQYFGPGTRLLVL.

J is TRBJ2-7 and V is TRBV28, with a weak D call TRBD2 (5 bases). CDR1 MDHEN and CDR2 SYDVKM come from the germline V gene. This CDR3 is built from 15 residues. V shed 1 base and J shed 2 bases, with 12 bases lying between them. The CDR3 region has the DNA TGTGCCAGCAGTTTATCGGGTGGGAGCCCCTACGAGCAGTACTTC. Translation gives CASSLSGGSPYEQYF. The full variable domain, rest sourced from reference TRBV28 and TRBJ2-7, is DVKVTQSSRYLVKRTGEKVFLECVQDMDHENMFWYRQDPGLGLRLIYFSYDVKMKEKGDIPEGYSVSREKKERFSLILESASTNQTSMYLCASSLSGGSPYEQYFGPGTRLTVT.

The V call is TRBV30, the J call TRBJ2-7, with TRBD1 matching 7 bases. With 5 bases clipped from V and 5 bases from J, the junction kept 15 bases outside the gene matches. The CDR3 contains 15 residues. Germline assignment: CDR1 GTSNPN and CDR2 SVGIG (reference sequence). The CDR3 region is CAWSPEGARVHEQYF. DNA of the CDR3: TGTGCCTGGTCACCCGAGGGGGCCCGGGTCCACGAGCAGTACTTC.

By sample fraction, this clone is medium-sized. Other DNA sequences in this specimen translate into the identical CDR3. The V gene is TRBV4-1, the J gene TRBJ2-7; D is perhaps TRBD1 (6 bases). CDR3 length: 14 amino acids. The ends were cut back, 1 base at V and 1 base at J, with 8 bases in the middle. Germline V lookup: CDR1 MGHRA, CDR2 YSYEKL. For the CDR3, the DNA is TGCGCCAGCAGCCAAGGGACAGATTCCTACGAGCAGTACTTC. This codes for CASSQGTDSYEQYF.

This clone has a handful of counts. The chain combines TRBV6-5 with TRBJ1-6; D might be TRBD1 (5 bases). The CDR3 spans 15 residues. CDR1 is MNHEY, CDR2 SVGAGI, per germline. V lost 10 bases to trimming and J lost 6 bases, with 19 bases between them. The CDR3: CATRLGGRSNSPLHF. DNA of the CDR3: TGTGCCACCCGCCTTGGGGGTCGGAGTAATTCACCCCTCCACTTT.

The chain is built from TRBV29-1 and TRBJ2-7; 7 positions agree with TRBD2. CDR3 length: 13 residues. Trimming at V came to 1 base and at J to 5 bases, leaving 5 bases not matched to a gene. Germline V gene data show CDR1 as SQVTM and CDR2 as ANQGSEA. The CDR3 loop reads CSVEGEGLNEQYF. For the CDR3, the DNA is TGCAGCGTTGAAGGGGAGGGTCTTAACGAGCAGTACTTC.

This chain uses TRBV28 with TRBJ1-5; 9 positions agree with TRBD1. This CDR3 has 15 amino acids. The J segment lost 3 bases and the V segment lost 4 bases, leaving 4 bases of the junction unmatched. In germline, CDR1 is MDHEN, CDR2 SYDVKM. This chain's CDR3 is CASSSGDRVNQPQHF. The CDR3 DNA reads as TGTGCCAGCAGTTCCGGGGACAGGGTCAATCAGCCCCAGCATTTT.